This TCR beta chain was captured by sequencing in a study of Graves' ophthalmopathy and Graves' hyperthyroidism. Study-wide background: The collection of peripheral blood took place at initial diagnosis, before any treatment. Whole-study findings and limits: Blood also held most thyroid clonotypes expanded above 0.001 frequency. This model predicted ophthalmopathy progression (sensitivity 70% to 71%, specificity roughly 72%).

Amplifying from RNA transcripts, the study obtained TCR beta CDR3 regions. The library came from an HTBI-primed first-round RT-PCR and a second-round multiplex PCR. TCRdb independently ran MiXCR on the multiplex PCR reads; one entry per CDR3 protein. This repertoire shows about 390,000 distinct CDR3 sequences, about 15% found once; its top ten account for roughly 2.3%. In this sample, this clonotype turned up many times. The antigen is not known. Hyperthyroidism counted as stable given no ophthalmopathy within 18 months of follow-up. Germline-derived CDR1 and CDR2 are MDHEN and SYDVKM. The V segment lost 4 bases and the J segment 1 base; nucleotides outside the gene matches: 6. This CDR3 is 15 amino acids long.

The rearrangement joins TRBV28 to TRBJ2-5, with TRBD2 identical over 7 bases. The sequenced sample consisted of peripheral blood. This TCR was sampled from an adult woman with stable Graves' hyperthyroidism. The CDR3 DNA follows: TGTGCCAGCAGTTCCTACACTAGCGTCCAAGAGACCCAGTACTTC. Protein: CASSSYTSVQETQYF.